This TCR beta chain was retrieved from a study of blood T cells in healthy people across ages. Samples each had at least 5 micrograms of total RNA extracted. Then a second PCR, running roughly 7 to 11 cycles, was carried out with a sample-barcoded 5' primer and a J-beta primer mix. TCRdb independently ran MiXCR on the 5' RACE reads; one entry per CDR3 protein. The table has roughly 800,000 distinct CDR3 sequences, around 25% seen once. The CDR3 totals 11 residues. CDR1 DFQATT and CDR2 SNEGSKA come from the germline V gene (reference sequence). This sample was shared with a second study, whose subject was T cells of mothers and their children. Turning to that study: Sequencing returned over 8 million TCR beta CDR3 reads per mother and approximately 3 million per child. Similar thymic selection effects on TCR recombination output appear in pairs, both related and unrelated. Versus unrelated pairs, overlap was slightly higher in related mother-child pairs, without reaching significance.

The V call is TRBV20-1, the J call TRBJ2-7; tentatively, D is TRBD1 or TRBD2 (5 bases each). This sequence originates from a boy aged 5-17 years in good health. What was sequenced was blood. In DNA, the CDR3 is TGCTCAGGGAGCCCAGAGGACGAGCAGTACTTC. Its translation: CSGSPEDEQYF.